What follows describes a single TCR beta chain. The antigen remains unidentified. This sample was taken from a study of T cell clonality in common variable immunodeficiency. Equal genomic DNA amounts from CVID and control samples were sequenced. Some clones are missing from TCRdb's copy, which holds only in-frame ones; the method was immunoSEQ multiplex PCR. The sample yields around 81,000 clones, without any singletons. Whole-study results and caveats: In common variable immunodeficiency, TCR beta chains reportedly carried fewer deletions and N-nucleotide insertions. CVID subjects had higher TCRbeta clonality than healthy controls, most marked in about a third.

Sequencing was performed on peripheral blood mononuclear cells. This clonotype originated in a person aged 18 to 75 in good health.

CDR3 loop: CASSLGGRQPQHF. Incomplete CDR3 DNA: TGTGCCAGCAGCTTAGGTGGGCGTCAGCCC. V gene TRBV7-9 combines with J gene TRBJ1-5; D unresolved. The CDR3 goes on 3 residues after the read ends, and that part is filled in from the germline J gene. The CDR3 runs to 13 residues. Per the germline V gene, CDR1 is SEHNR and CDR2 is FQNEAQ (reference sequence). The ends were cut back, 1 base at V and 6 bases at J, with 7 bases in the middle.